Listed here are 18 T cell receptor beta chains from one sample, sequenced in a study of CD8+CD57+ T cells in acquired aplastic anemia (dated by TCRdb to about 2018). For sequencing, an Illumina HiSeq 2000 was employed. Genomic DNA was used as template for profiling of TCR beta VDJ combinations and CDR3 sequences. Using fastp trimming at Q25 and MiXCR clonotype assembly, TCRdb reanalyzed the public sequencing data and kept in-frame beta chains. Merged by CDR3 protein, the rows form single entries marked with the most common genes and DNA. Present in this sample are under 200,000 distinct CDR3 sequences, just under 45% of which were seen just once. Jointly, the top ten make up over 0.95% of the sample. The specimen sequenced was sorted CD4+, CD8+, or CD8+CD57+ T cells (not recorded which) from PBMCs. Receptors originate from a human donor in good health.

This clonotype showed up many times. The chain is built from TRBV15 and TRBJ1-5, with D possibly matching TRBD1 (5 bases). There are 18 residues in the CDR3. Germline assignment: CDR1 LNHNV and CDR2 YYDKDF (reference sequence). V lost 0 bases and J 3 bases, leaving 18 bases between the germline ends. The chain's CDR3 is CATSRDGTRGDLNQPQHF. CDR3 coding DNA: TGTGCCACCAGCAGAGATGGAACCCGGGGCGACCTCAATCAGCCCCAGCATTTT. The whole variable domain, remainder taken from reference TRBV15 and TRBJ1-5, is DAMVIQNPRYQVTQFGKPVTLSCSQTLNHNVMYWYQQKSSQAPKLLFHYYDKDFNNEADTPDNFQSRRPNTSFCFLDIRSPGLGDTAMYLCATSRDGTRGDLNQPQHFGDGTRLSIL.

This clonotype was detected many times. J is TRBJ2-7 and V is TRBV7-2, with TRBD1 matching 7 bases. In germline, CDR1 is SGHTA, CDR2 FQGNSA. The CDR3 consists of 15 residues. V shed 3 bases and J 0 bases; nucleotides not matched to a gene: 5. In DNA form, the CDR3 reads TGTGCCAGCAGCTTGGGACAGACCCTCTCCTACGAGCAGTACTTC. Its translation is CASSLGQTLSYEQYF. Supplemented by reference TRBV7-2 and TRBJ2-7, the full variable domain reads GAGVSQSPSNKVTEKGKDVELRCDPISGHTALYWYRQSLGQGLEFLIYFQGNSAPDKSGLPSDRFSAERTGGSVSTLTIQRTQQEDSAVYLCASSLGQTLSYEQYFGPGTRLTVT.

This clonotype was picked up many times. This rearrangement joins TRBV7-2 to TRBJ2-1; 8 nucleotides match TRBD2. CDR1 is SGHTA and CDR2 is FQGNSA in the germline V gene. The CDR3 runs 16 residues. Trimming cost V 0 bases and J 5 bases; bases outside gene matches: 6. The CDR3 reads CASSLARASGHNEQFF. The DNA of the CDR3 is TGTGCCAGCAGCTTAGCGAGGGCTAGCGGGCACAATGAGCAGTTCTTC.

With respect to this clonotype: A much larger clone differs by one base, so this may be a read error. For the CDR3, the DNA is TGTGCCTGCAGCCATTTCGACACGTCCCATGAGCAGTTCTTC. Translation: CACSHFDTSHEQFF. V and J are TRBV4-2 and TRBJ2-1; D is unclear. Germline V CDR1 and CDR2: LGHNA, YNFKEQ. The CDR3 is 14 amino acids.

The chain employs TRBV28 and TRBJ1-2; 9 bases match TRBD1. Unmatched junction bases numbered 10, after V lost 8 bases and J lost 6 bases. The CDR3 is 14 amino acids. Germline-derived CDR1 and CDR2 are MDHEN and SYDVKM. The chain's CDR3 is CASVPADRGNGYTF. Here the CDR3 DNA reads TGTGCCAGCGTACCCGCCGACAGGGGGAATGGCTACACCTTC.

V and J are TRBV20-1 and TRBJ1-2, with D perhaps matching TRBD1 (5 bases). Germline CDR1 and CDR2: DFQATT and SNEGSKA (reference sequence). V lost 6 bases, J lost 8 bases, and 22 bases lay in between. The CDR3 length is 14 residues. The CDR3 loop reads CSAHVSTGPRGYTF. The CDR3 nucleotides are TGCAGTGCCCATGTGTCTACGGGACCTCGCGGCTACACCTTC.

In its sample, this clonotype was seen many times. The rearrangement links TRBV7-8 to TRBJ1-1; D is ambiguous. Trimming shortened V by 1 base and J by 1 base, and 13 bases separated the two germline ends. The V gene's germline CDR1 is SGHVS and CDR2 FQNEAQ. This CDR3 has 16 amino acids. The CDR3 here is CASSLEVSARNTEAFF. For the CDR3, the DNA is TGTGCCAGCAGCTTAGAGGTCTCGGCGAGGAACACTGAAGCTTTCTTT.

This clonotype has ten or more counts. The rearrangement joins TRBV6-1 to TRBJ1-3, with a weak D call TRBD1 (6 bases). V lost 6 bases, J lost 4 bases, and 13 bases lay in between. This CDR3 contains 14 residues. Germline V lookup: CDR1 MNHNS, CDR2 SASEGT. The CDR3 protein is CASRRAGDGNTIYF. The CDR3 DNA is TGTGCCAGCAGGAGGGCAGGGGACGGAAACACCATATATTTT.

This rearrangement joins TRBV6-1 to TRBJ2-3; 7 nucleotides agree with TRBD1. The V gene's germline CDR1 is MNHNS and CDR2 SASEGT. The CDR3 runs 18 residues. Trimming cost V 5 bases and J 0 bases; bases outside gene matches: 14. CDR3: CASSLRQGSFPSTDTQYF. DNA of the CDR3: TGTGCCAGCAGTCTCCGACAGGGTTCATTTCCTAGCACAGATACGCAGTATTTT.

This clonotype has at least ten counts. The rearrangement uses TRBV7-9 and TRBJ2-1; D gene unclear. V lost 5 bases and J lost 8, with 16 bases in between. Germline assignment: CDR1 SEHNR and CDR2 FQNEAQ (reference sequence). CDR3 length equals 14 residues. DNA of the CDR3: TGTGCCAGCAGCCCTCGGGCCTCCACGGATGAGCAGTTCTTC. Its translation: CASSPRASTDEQFF.

The gene calls are TRBV7-8 and TRBJ2-3, with TRBD2 identical over 7 bases. This CDR3 region has 15 residues. The V gene's germline CDR1 is SGHVS and CDR2 FQNEAQ. The trim removed 1 base at V and 3 bases at J, leaving 4 bases unmatched. The CDR3 DNA sequence: TGTGCCAGCAGCTTAGGGGCGGGAGATACAGATACGCAGTATTTT. It encodes CASSLGAGDTDTQYF.

This clonotype was counted once. The chain joins TRBV3-1 to TRBJ1-2; no clear D. The CDR3 is 13 residues long. V lost 4 bases and J 3 bases, leaving 9 bases between the germline ends. Germline CDR1 is LGHDT and CDR2 is YNNKEL (reference sequence). The chain's CDR3 is CASSRKEYYGYTF. CDR3 in DNA: TGTGCCAGCAGCCGGAAGGAATACTATGGCTACACCTTC.

V and J are TRBV30 and TRBJ1-4, with TRBD1 matching 7 bases. The CDR3 contains 13 residues. Per the germline V gene, CDR1 is GTSNPN and CDR2 is SVGIG (reference sequence). The junction had 2 bases not matched to a gene; V was cut back by 4 bases and J by 3 bases. The CDR3 reads CAWTGQPNEKLFF. CDR3 DNA: TGTGCCTGGACGGGACAGCCTAATGAAAAACTGTTTTTT. Full variable domain (missing parts from reference TRBV30 and TRBJ1-4): SQTIHQWPATLVQPVGSPLSLECTVEGTSNPNLYWYRQAAGRGLQLLFYSVGIGQISSEVPQNLSASRPQDRQFILSSKKLLLSDSGFYLCAWTGQPNEKLFFGSGTQLSVL.

This clonotype occurred many times. The chain joins TRBV3-1 to TRBJ2-7; D may be TRBD2 (6 bases). The germline V gene has CDR1 LGHDT and CDR2 YNNKEL (reference sequence). Trimming took off 2 bases at V and 2 bases at J, with 10 bases between the two ends. The CDR3 runs to 14 residues. CDR3 bases: TGTGCCAGCAGCCAAAGGAGGGGTACCTACGAGCAGTACTTC. Translating it yields CASSQRRGTYEQYF.

This chain connects TRBV28 to TRBJ1-3; a weak D match, TRBD1 (6 bases). This CDR3 is 13 amino acids long. Germline V gene data show CDR1 as MDHEN and CDR2 as SYDVKM. V lost 7 bases and J 0 bases, leaving 7 bases between the germline ends. The CDR3 DNA is TGTGCCAGCAAGGACAGCTCTGGAAACACCATATATTTT. Translated: CASKDSSGNTIYF.

This clonotype was observed many times. The conserved closing phenylalanine or tryptophan is absent in this CDR3, likely reflecting a read error. The DNA is left out, because the CDR3 cannot be placed on it with certainty; the CDR3 is given as TCRdb lists it. The chain uses TRBV12-3 or TRBV12-4 and TRBJ2-1; the table gives TRBD1 as D, unverified against the DNA. The CDR3 spans 8 residues, counting both ends. Here the CDR3 reads CASFLGPG.

The V gene is TRBV3-1, the J gene TRBJ2-1; D ambiguous. V lost 1 base, J lost 3 bases, and 13 bases lay in between. CDR3 size: 16 residues. The germline V gene encodes CDR1 LGHDT and CDR2 YNNKEL (reference sequence). CDR3 sequence: CASSQAGGSYYNEQFF. Here the CDR3 DNA reads TGTGCCAGCAGCCAAGCGGGCGGCTCTTACTACAATGAGCAGTTCTTC.

The chain uses TRBV10-3 and TRBJ2-7; 12 bases map to TRBD2. With 8 bases clipped from V and 0 bases from J, the junction kept 8 bases outside the gene matches. This CDR3 has 16 residues. Germline CDR1 is ENHRY and CDR2 is SYGVKD. Here the CDR3 reads CAIAGTSGRYSYEQYF. CDR3 DNA sequence: TGTGCCATCGCCGGGACTAGCGGGCGATACTCCTACGAGCAGTACTTC.